This T cell receptor (beta chain) was captured in a study of T cell responses to AZD1222 COVID-19 vaccine. Study-wide context: Pooling of second doses given at about 4 or about 12 weeks was done.

General study points: Researchers took repertoire samples only after the peak T cell response had come. Spike-specific TCR breadth and depth rose after two AZD1222 doses. Baseline seropositivity characterized only a handful of AZD1222 recipients.

The V and J ends lost 2 bases and 0 bases respectively, with 6 bases between them. CDR1 and CDR2 (germline): SGHRS, YFSETQ. The CDR3 covers 14 residues. This clone showed up just once. The antigen remains undetermined. Sequencing used immunoSEQ multiplex PCR; TCRdb keeps in-frame clones, though not all of them. The profile covers over 150,000 clones, with over 75% appearing a single time and approximately 2.8% taken by the ten largest. This sequence originates from an adult in good health. The rearrangement joins TRBV5-1 to TRBJ1-3; D is uncertain. The material was peripheral blood, obtained on day 0 of AZD1222 vaccination. The CDR3 here is CASSLTSSGNTIYF. The CDR3 coding sequence is TGCGCCAGCAGCTTAACGAGCTCTGGAAACACCATATATTTT.